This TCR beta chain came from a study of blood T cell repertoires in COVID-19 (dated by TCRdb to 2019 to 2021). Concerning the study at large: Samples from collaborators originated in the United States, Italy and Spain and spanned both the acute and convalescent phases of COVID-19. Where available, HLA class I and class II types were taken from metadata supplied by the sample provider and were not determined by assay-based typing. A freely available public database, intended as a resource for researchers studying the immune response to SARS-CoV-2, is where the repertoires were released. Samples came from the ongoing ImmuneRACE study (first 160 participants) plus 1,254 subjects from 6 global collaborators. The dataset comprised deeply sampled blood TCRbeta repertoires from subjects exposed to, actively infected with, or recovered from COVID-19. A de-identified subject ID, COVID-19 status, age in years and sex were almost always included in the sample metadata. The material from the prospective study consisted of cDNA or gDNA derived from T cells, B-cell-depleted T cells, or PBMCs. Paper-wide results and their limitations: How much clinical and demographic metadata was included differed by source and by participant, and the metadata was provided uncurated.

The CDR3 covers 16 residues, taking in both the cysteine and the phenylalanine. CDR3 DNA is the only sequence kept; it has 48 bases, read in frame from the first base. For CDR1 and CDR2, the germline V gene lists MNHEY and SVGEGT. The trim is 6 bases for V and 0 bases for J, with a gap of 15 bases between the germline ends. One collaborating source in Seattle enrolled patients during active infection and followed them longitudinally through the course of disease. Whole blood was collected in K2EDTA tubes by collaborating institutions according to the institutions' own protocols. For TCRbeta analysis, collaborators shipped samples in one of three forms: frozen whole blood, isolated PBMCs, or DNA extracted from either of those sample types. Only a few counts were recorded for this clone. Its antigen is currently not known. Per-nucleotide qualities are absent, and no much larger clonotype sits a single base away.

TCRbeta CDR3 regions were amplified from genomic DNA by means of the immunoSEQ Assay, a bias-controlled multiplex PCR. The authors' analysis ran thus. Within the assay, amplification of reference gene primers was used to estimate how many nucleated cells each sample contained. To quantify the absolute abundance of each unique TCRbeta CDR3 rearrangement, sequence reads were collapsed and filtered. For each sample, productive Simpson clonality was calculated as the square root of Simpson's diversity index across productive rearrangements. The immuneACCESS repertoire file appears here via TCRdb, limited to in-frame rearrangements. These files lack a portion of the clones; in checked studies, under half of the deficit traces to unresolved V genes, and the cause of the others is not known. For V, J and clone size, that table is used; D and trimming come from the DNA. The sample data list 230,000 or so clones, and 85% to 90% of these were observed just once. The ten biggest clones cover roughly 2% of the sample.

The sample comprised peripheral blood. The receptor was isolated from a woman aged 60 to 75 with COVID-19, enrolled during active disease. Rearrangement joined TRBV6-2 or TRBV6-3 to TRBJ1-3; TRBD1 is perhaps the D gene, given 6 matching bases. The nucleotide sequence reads TGTGCCAGCAGCCGGGACACCTTTCACTCTGGAAACACCATATATTTT. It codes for CASSRDTFHSGNTIYF.